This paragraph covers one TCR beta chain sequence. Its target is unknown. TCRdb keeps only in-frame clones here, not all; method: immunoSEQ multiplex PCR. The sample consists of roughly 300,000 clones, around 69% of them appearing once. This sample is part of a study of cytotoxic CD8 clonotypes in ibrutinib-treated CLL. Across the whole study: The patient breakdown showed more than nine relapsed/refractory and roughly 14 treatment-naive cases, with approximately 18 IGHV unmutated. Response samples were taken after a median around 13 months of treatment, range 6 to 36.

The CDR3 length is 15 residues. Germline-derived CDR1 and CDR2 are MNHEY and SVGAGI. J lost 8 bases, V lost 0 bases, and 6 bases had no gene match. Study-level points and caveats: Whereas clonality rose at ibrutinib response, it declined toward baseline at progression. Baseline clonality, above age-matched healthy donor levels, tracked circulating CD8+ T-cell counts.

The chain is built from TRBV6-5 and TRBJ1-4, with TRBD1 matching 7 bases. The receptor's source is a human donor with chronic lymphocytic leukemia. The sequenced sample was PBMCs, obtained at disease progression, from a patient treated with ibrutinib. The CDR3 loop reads CASSYSGTVSEKLFF. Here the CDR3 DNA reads TGTGCCAGCAGTTACTCCGGGACAGTCTCCGAAAAACTGTTTTTT.